There are a few counts of the clone carrying this T cell receptor (beta chain). The data were taken from a study of early T cells in non-severe SARS-CoV-2 infection. CDR3 length: 16 residues. V trimming: 3 bases; J trimming: 7 bases; junction bases outside the gene matches: 7. Germline values: CDR1 SGHTA, CDR2 FQGNSA. Molecules of cDNA were individually given unique molecular identifiers that were attached to them. Each CDR3 protein gets one entry after TCRdb re-called the 5' RACE reads with MiXCR. The data hold tens of thousands of distinct CDR3 sequences, with around 12% observed a single time. This receptor was taken from an adult who was a healthcare worker with PCR-confirmed SARS-CoV-2 infection or an uninfected control (not recorded which). The genes are TRBV7-2 and TRBJ2-1; 12 bases are a match to TRBD2. Input material: whole blood. Here the CDR3 DNA reads TGTGCCAGCAGCTTCGACCTAGCGGGAGGGCATAATGAGCAGTTCTTC. Its translation is CASSFDLAGGHNEQFF. The variable domain in full, with the rest retrieved from reference TRBV7-2 and TRBJ2-1, is GAGVSQSPSNKVTEKGKDVELRCDPISGHTALYWYRQSLGQGLEFLIYFQGNSAPDKSGLPSDRFSAERTGGSVSTLTIQRTQQEDSAVYLCASSFDLAGGHNEQFFGPGTRLTVL.